The rows below give T cell receptor beta chains drawn from one sample of a study of cytomegalovirus exposure and HLA in healthy donors. Generated by immunoSEQ multiplex PCR, the TCRdb table keeps only in-frame clones and is missing some. The sample has over 100,000 clones, about three fifths seen once. The source material was PBMCs. These receptors all stem from a man aged 35 to 55 in good health and CMV-seropositive. CDR3s include the opening cysteine and the closing phenylalanine or tryptophan.

j_call | v_call | cdr3_aa
TRBJ2-7 | TRBV7-2 | CASSAWGGREQYF
TRBJ1-1 | TRBV7-9 | CASSLMGGGEAFF
TRBJ1-2 | TRBV19 | CASSIEQGGGRGYTF
TRBJ2-4 | TRBV2 | CASSEGGNIQYF
TRBJ2-7 | TRBV19 | CASSIEVSSGIIYEQYF
TRBJ1-1 | TRBV10-3 | CAISVGQGNTEAFF
TRBJ1-2 | TRBV6-1 | CASSDWTGEGYTF
TRBJ2-7 | TRBV2 | CASRRDSEHEQYF
TRBJ2-1 | TRBV28 | CASSLYGTGGYNEQFF
TRBJ2-5 | TRBV2 | CAWGTGKSQETQYF
TRBJ2-7 | TRBV7-2 | CASSLTSGRRDEQYF
TRBJ2-5 | TRBV5-1 | CASSPGDRGQETQYF
TRBJ1-2 | TRBV10-3 | CAISGGGRGYGYTF
TRBJ1-2 | TRBV27 | CASRDRGDGYTF
TRBJ2-7 | TRBV19 | CASSPEPQWTGNEQYF
TRBJ2-7 | TRBV18 | CASSPRREAYEQYF
TRBJ1-2 | TRBV15 | CATSLPGHRTNYGYTF
TRBJ2-3 | TRBV4-1 | CASSQDLLAGDRTDTQYF
TRBJ2-1 | TRBV21-1 | CASSRTPFF
TRBJ2-1 | TRBV7-2 | CASSLYGGISYNEQFF
TRBJ1-2 | TRBV29-1 | CSAAGLNRYGYTF
TRBJ2-7 | TRBV9 | CASSPVRASGRGNEQYF
TRBJ2-3 | TRBV9 | CASSLLGGTSTDTQYF
TRBJ2-6 | TRBV28 | CASRTSGKRAGLTF
TRBJ2-7 | TRBV18 | CASSPSTGAYEQYF
TRBJ2-3 | TRBV11-3 | CASSKGLAGSTDTQYF
TRBJ1-3 | TRBV5-1 | CASSLGSGVSSGNTIYF
TRBJ2-3 | TRBV9 | CASSASGGPTFTDTQYF
TRBJ1-1 | TRBV2 | CASTGDGEAFF
TRBJ2-7 | TRBV14 | CASSQETRGFNEQYF
TRBJ1-3 | TRBV6-1 | CASSAIARNTIYF
TRBJ1-3 | TRBV19 | CASSTGQVLSGNTIYF
TRBJ1-1 | TRBV19 | CASSPRQGNTEAFF
TRBJ2-1 | TRBV28 | CASSFPVGRGPFF
TRBJ1-2 | TRBV5-1 | CASTPFRIQDGYTF
TRBJ1-2 | TRBV6-5 | CASSLLQGGDYGYTF